This T cell receptor beta chain was found in a study of blood T cell repertoires in COVID-19. Study information: Both acute and convalescent COVID-19 samples were obtained from the United States, Italy and Spain. Sources were T cells, B-cell-depleted T cells, or PBMCs; the material itself was cDNA or gDNA.

The germline V and J ends were trimmed by 0 bases and 7 bases, with 13 bases remaining between them. Looked up from germline, CDR1 is LGHNA and CDR2 is YNFKEQ. This CDR3 is 15 amino acids long. Per the study methods: Reference gene primer amplification yielded estimated nucleated cell counts. Only in-frame clones appear in the TCRdb table, and some are missing; sequencing was by immunoSEQ multiplex PCR. V and J calls plus clone size are reproduced from that table; the DNA served to infer D and trimming. This sample has a few hundred thousand clones; 65% to 90% occur once, and the top ten carry approximately 2%.

Material: peripheral blood. J is TRBJ1-5 and V is TRBV4-2, with D possibly TRBD1 on 6 matching bases. The TCR comes from a man aged 25-45 years with active or convalescent COVID-19. CDR3 amino acids: CASSQEQGGVQPQHF. The CDR3 nucleotides read TGTGCCAGCAGCCAAGAACAGGGAGGGGTGCAGCCCCAGCATTTT.